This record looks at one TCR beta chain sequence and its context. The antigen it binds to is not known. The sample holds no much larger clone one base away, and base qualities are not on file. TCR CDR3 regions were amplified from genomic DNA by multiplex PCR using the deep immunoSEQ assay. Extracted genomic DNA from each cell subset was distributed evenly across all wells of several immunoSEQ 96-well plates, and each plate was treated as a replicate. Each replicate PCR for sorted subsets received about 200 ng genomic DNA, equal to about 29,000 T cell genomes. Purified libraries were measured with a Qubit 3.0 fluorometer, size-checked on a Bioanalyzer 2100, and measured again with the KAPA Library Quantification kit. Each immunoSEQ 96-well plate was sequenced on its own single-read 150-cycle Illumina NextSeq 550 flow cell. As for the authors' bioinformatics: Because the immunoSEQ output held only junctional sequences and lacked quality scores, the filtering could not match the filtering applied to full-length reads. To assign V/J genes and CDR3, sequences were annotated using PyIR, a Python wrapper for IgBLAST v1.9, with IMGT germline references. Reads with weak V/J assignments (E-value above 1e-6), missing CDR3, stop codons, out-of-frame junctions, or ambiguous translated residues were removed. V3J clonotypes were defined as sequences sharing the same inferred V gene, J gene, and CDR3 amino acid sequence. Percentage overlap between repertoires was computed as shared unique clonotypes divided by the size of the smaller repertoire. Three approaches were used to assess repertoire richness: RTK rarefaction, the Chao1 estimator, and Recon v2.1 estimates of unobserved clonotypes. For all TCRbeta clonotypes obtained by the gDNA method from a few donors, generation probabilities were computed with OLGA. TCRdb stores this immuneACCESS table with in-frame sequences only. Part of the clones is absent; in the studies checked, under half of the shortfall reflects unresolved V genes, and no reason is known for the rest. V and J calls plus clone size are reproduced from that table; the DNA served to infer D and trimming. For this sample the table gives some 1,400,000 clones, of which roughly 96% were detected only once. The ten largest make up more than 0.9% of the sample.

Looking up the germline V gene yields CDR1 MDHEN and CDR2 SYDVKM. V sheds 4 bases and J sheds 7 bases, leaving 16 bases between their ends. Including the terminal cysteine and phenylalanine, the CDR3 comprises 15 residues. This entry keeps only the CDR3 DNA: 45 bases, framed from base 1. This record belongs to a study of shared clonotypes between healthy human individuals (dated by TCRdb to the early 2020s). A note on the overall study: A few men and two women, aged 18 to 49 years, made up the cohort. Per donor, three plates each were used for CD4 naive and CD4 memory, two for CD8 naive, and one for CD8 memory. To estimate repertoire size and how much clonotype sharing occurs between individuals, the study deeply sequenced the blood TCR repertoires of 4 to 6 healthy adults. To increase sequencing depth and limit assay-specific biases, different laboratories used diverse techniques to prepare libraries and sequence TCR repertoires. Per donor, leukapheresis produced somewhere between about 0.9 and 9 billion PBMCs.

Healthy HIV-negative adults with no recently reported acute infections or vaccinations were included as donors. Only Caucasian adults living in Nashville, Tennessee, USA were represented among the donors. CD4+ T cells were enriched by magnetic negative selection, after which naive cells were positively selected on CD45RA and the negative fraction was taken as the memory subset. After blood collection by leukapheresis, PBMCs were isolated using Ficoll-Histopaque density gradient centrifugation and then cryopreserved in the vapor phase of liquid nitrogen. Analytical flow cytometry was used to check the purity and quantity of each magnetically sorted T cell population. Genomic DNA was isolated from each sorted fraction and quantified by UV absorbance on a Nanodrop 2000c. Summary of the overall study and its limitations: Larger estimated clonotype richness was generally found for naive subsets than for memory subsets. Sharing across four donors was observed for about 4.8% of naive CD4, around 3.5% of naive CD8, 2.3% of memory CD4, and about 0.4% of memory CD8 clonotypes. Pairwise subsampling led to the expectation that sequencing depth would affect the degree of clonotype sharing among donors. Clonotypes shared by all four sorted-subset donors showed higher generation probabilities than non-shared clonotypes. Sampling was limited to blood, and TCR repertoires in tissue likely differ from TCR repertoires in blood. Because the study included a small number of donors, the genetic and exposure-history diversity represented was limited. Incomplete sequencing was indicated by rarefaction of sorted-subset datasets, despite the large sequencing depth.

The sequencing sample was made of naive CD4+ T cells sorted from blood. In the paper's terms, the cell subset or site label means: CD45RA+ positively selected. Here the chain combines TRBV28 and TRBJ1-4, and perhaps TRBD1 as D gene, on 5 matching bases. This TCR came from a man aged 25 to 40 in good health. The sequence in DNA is TGTGCCAGCAGTTATGTAGGACATAAGTTTGAAAAACTGTTTTTT. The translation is CASSYVGHKFEKLFF.